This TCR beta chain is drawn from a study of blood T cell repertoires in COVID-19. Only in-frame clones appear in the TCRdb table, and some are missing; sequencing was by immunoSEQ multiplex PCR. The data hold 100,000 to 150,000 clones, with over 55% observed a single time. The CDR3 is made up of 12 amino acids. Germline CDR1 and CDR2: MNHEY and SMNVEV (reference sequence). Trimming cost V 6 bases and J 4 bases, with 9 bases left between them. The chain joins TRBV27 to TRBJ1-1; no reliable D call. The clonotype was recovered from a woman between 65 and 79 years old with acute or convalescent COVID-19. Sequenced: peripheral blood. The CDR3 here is CASSRPGTEAFF. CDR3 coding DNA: TGTGCCAGCAGCCGACCGGGCACTGAAGCTTTCTTT.